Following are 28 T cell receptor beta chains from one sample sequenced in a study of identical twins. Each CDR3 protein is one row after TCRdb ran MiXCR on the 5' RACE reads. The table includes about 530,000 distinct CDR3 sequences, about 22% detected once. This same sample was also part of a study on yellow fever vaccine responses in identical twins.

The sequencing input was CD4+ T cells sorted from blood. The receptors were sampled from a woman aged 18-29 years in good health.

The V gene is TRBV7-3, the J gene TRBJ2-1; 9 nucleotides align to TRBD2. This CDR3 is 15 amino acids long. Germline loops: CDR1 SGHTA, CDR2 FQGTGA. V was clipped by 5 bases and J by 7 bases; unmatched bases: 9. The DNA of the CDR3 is TGTGCCAGCAGCCGGATCGGGACTAGCTTGAATGAGCAGTTCTTC. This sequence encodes CASSRIGTSLNEQFF. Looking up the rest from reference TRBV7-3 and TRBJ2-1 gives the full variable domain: GAGVSQTPSNKVTEKGKYVELRCDPISGHTALYWYRQSLGQGPEFLIYFQGTGAADDSGLPNDRFFAVRPEGSVSTLKIQRTERGDSAVYLCASSRIGTSLNEQFFGPGTRLTVL.

The CDR3 DNA reads as TGCAGTTTATTGCGGGAGGGGAATGAGCAGTTCTTC. Translating gives CSLLREGNEQFF. This chain connects TRBV20-1 to TRBJ2-1, with TRBD2 identical over 9 bases. Losses at the gene ends were 8 bases for V and 7 bases for J; bases not matched to a gene: 6. Germline V gene sequence: CDR1 DFQATT, CDR2 SNEGSKA (reference sequence). The CDR3 length is 12 residues.

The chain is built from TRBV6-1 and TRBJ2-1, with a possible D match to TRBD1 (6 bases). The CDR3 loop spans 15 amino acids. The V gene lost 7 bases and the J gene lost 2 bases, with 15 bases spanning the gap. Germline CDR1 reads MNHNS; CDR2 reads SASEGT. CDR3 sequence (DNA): TGTGCCAGCACACTTTCGGACAGTACCTACAATGAGCAGTTCTTC. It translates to CASTLSDSTYNEQFF.

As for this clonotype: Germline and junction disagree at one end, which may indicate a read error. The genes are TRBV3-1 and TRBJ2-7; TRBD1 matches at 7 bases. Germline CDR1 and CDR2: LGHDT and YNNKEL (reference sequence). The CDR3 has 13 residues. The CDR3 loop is CASSQGTVSEQYF. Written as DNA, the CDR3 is TGTGCTAGCAGCCAAGGGACAGTATCCGAGCAGTACTTC.

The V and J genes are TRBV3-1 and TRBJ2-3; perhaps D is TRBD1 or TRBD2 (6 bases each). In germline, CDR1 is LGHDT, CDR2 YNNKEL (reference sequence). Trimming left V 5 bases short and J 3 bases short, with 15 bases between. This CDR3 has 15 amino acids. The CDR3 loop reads CASSMTGGRTDTQYF. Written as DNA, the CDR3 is TGTGCCAGCAGCATGACTGGGGGGCGGACAGATACGCAGTATTTT.

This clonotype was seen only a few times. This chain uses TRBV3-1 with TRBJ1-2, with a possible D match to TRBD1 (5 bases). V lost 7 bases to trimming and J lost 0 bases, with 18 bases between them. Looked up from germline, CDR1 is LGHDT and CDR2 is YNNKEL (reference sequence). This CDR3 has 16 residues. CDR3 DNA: TGTGCCAGCACCAGCGGGGGACGCTTTGCTAACTATGGCTACACCTTC. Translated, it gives CASTSGGRFANYGYTF.

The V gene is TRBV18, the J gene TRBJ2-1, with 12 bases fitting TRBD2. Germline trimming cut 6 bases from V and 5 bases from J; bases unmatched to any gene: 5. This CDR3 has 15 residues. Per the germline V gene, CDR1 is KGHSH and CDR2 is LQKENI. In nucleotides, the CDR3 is TGTGCCAGCTCTTGGAGACTAGCGGGAGACAATGAGCAGTTCTTC. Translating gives CASSWRLAGDNEQFF.

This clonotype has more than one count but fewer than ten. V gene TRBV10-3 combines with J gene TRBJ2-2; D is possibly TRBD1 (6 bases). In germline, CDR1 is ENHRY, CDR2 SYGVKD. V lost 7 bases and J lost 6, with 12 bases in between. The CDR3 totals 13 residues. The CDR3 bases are TGTGCCATCACAGGGGATCAAGCCGGGGAGCTGTTTTTT. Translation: CAITGDQAGELFF.

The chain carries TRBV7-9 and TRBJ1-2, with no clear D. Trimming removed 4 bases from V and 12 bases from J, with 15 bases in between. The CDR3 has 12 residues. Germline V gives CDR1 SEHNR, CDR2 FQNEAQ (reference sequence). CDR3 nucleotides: TGTGCCAGCAGCTCCAGGTCCCGTGGACACACCTTC. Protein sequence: CASSSRSRGHTF.

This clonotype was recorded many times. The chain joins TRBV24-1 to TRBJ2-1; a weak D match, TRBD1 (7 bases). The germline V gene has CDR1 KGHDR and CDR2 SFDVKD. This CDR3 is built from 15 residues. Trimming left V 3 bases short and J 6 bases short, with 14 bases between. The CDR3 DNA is TGTGCCACCAGTGATAGACGACAGGGAGGCAATGAGCAGTTCTTC. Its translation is CATSDRRQGGNEQFF.

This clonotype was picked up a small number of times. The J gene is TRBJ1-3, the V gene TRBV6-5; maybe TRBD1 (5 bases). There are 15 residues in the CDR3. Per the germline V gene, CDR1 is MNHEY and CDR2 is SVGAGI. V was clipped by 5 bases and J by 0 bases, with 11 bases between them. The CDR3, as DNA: TGTGCCAGCAGTCCGGGACTCAGCTCTGGAAACACCATATATTTT. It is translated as CASSPGLSSGNTIYF.

Written as DNA, the CDR3 is TGTGCCAGCAGCTTTAGGGGTGCTAGCGGGGGGGCTTTGAACATTCAGTACTTC. This sequence encodes CASSFRGASGGALNIQYF. The rearrangement joins TRBV11-2 to TRBJ2-4; the match to TRBD2 covers 12 bases. This CDR3 has 18 amino acids. The germline V gene has CDR1 SGHAT and CDR2 FQNNGV. Trimming took 3 bases from V and 7 from J; bases not matched to a gene: 13.

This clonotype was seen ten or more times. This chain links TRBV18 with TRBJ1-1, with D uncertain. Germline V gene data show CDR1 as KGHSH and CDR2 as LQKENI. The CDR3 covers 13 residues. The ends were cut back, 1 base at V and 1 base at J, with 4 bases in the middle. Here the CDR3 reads CASSPQGNTEAFF. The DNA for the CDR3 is TGTGCCAGCTCACCACAGGGGAACACTGAAGCTTTCTTT. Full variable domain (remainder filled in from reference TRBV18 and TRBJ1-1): NAGVMQNPRHLVRRRGQEARLRCSPMKGHSHVYWYRQLPEEGLKFMVYLQKENIIDESGMPKERFSAEFPKEGPSILRIQQVVRGDSAAYFCASSPQGNTEAFFGQGTRLTVV.

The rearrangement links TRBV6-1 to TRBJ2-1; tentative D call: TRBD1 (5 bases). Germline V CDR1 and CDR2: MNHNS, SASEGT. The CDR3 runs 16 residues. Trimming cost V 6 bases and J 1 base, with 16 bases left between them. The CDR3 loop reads CASSNAQGGSYNEQFF. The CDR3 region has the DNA TGTGCCAGCAGCAATGCCCAGGGTGGATCCTACAATGAGCAGTTCTTC.

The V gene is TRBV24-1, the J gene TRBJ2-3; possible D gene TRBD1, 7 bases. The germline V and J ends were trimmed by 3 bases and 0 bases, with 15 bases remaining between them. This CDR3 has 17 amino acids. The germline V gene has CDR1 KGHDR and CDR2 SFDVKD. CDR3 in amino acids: CATSDKRRGPSTDTQYF. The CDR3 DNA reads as TGTGCCACCAGTGATAAACGGAGGGGGCCGAGCACAGATACGCAGTATTTT.

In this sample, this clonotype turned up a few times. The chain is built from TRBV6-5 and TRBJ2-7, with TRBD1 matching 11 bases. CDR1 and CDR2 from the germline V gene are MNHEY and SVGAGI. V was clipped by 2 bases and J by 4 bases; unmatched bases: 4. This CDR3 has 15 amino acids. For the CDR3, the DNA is TGTGCCAGCAGTTACCGGGACAGGGGGTCATACGAGCAGTACTTC. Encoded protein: CASSYRDRGSYEQYF.

This CDR3 reads CASSQAAEMDQPQHF. The CDR3 nucleotides read TGTGCCAGCAGCCAGGCGGCGGAGATGGATCAGCCCCAGCATTTT. The chain carries TRBV4-2 and TRBJ1-5, with no clear D. CDR1 is LGHNA and CDR2 is YNFKEQ in the germline V gene. The CDR3 has 15 amino acids. Deletions cut 3 bases from V and 5 bases from J, with 14 bases between.

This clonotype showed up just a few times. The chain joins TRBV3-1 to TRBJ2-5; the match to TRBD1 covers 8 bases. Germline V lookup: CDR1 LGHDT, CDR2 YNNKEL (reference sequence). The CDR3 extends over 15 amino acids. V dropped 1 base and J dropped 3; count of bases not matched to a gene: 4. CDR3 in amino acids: CASSQVTGVEETQYF. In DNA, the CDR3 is TGTGCCAGCAGCCAAGTGACAGGGGTGGAAGAGACCCAGTACTTC.

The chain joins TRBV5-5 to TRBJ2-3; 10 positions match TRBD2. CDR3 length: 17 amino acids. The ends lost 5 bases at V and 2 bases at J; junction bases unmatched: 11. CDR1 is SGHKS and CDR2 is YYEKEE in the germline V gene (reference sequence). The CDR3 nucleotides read TGTGCCAGCAGAAAGGAGGAACTAGCGGGGATCACAGATACGCAGTATTTT. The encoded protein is CASRKEELAGITDTQYF.

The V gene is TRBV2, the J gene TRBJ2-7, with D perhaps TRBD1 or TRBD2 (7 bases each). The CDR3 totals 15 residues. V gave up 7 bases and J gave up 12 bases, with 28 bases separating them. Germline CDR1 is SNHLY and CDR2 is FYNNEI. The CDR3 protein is CASNARGDSPWFGYF. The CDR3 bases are TGTGCCAGCAATGCTCGGGGGGACAGCCCTTGGTTTGGGTACTTC.

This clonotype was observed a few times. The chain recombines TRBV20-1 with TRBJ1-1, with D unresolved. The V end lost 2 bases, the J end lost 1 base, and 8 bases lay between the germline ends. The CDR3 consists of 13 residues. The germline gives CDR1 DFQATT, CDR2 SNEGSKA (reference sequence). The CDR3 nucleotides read TGCAGTGCTAGATTTTCAGAGAACACTGAAGCTTTCTTT. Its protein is CSARFSENTEAFF.

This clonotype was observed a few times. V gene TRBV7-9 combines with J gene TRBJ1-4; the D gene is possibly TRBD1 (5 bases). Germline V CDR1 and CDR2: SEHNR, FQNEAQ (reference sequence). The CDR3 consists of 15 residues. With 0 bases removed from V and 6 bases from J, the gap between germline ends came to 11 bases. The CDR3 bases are TGTGCCAGCAGCTTAGCGGTGGCGGGGGATGAAAAACTGTTTTTT. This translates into CASSLAVAGDEKLFF. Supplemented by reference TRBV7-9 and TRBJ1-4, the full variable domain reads DTGVSQNPRHKITKRGQNVTFRCDPISEHNRLYWYRQTLGQGPEFLTYFQNEAQLEKSRLLSDRFSAERPKGSFSTLEIQRTEQGDSAMYLCASSLAVAGDEKLFFGSGTQLSVL.

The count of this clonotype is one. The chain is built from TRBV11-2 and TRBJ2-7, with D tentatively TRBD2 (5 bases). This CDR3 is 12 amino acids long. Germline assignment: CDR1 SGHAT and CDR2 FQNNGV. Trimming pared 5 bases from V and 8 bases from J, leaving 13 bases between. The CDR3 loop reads CASSLRPGKQYV. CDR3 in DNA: TGTGCCAGCAGCCTACGGCCGGGGAAGCAGTACGTC.

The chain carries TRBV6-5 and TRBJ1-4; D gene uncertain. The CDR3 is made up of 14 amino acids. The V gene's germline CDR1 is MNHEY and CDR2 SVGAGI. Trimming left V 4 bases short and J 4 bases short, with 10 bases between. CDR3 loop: CASSSAGYNEKLFF. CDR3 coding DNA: TGTGCCAGCAGTTCCGCCGGCTATAATGAAAAACTGTTTTTT.

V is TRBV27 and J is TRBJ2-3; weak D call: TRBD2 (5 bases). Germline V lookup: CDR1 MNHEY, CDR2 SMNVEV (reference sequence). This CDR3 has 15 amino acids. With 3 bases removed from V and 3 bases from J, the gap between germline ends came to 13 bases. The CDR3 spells CASSFLLASTDTQYF. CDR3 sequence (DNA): TGTGCCAGCAGTTTTCTGCTAGCCAGTACAGATACGCAGTATTTT.

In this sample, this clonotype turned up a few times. This CDR3 is CSARVGFLGGAFF. In DNA form, the CDR3 reads TGCAGTGCTAGAGTAGGGTTTCTTGGAGGGGCTTTCTTT. V gene TRBV20-1 combines with J gene TRBJ1-1, with D unresolved. Trimming took off 1 base at V and 11 bases at J, with 17 bases between the two ends. Per germline, CDR1 DFQATT and CDR2 SNEGSKA (reference sequence). The CDR3 covers 13 residues.

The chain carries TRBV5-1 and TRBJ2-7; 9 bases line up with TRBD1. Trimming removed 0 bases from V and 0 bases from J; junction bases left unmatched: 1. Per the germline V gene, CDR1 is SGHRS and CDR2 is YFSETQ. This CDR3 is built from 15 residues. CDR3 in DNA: TGCGCCAGCAGCTTGGGACAGGGGGGCTCCTACGAGCAGTACGTC. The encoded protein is CASSLGQGGSYEQYV.

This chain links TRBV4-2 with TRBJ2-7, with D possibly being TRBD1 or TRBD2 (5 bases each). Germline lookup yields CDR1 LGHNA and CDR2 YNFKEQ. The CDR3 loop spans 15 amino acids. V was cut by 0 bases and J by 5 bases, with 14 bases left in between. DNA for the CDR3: TGTGCCAGCAGCCAAGATGAGGGGATAATTAACGAGCAGTACTTC. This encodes CASSQDEGIINEQYF.